The entry that follows covers one T cell receptor beta chain sequence. The repertoire was sequenced with immunoSEQ multiplex PCR; TCRdb's copy has only in-frame clones and lacks some. Of 1,400,000 or so clones listed, roughly 98.5% are singletons. The data belong to a study of shared clonotypes between healthy human individuals. In germline, CDR1 is LNHNV, CDR2 YYDKDF (reference sequence). Between the trimmed V and J ends, which lost 0 bases and 1 base, there was a span of 4 bases. CDR3 length equals 14 residues. This chain links TRBV15 with TRBJ1-5; D not resolved. This TCR was sampled from a man under 40 in good health. The sequencing sample was made of naive CD4+ T cells sorted from blood. Subset specified: CD45RA+ positively selected. Here the CDR3 reads CATSRDGSNQPQHF. As DNA, the CDR3 is TGTGCCACCAGCAGAGATGGGAGCAATCAGCCCCAGCATTTT.